One T cell receptor beta chain is described in this entry. Its antigen is unknown. The entry originates in a study of shared clonotypes between healthy human individuals. Study information: Per-donor plates numbered three CD4 naive, three CD4 memory, two CD8 naive and one CD8 memory. Study-wide findings and caveats: The study's rarefaction showed incomplete sorted-subset sequencing despite large depth.

This CDR3 has 16 amino acids. Per germline, CDR1 MNHEY and CDR2 SVGAGI. Authors' processing steps: Filtering differed since immunoSEQ provided only junctions, with no quality scores. Here immunoSEQ multiplex PCR was the method, and the copy in TCRdb shows in-frame clones only, minus some. The V and J calls and clone size come from that table; D and trimming were worked out from the DNA. Counted here are 2.3 million or so clones, over 85% occurring once; the ten biggest clones make up 0.35% to 0.5%. The rearrangement joins TRBV6-5 to TRBJ2-5; D may match TRBD1 or TRBD2 (5 bases each). Near its end, the DNA agrees better with TRBJ2-7, so the J call may be wrong. This clonotype originated in a man younger than 35 in good health. Some clones in this sample may be carry-over from other donors' samples. The sequencing sample was made of naive CD4+ T cells from PBMCs. The subset was: CD45RA+ positively selected. In DNA, the CDR3 is TGTGCCAGCAGTTACTCGAACCGGGGCAGCTCCTACGAGCAGTACTTC. Translation gives CASSYSNRGSSYEQYF.